This passage covers 15 T cell receptor beta chains from one sample sequenced in a study of control samples from healthy donors and cancer patients. The protocol was immunoSEQ multiplex PCR, while the TCRdb copy is restricted to in-frame clones and leaves out a portion. The profile shows some 56,000 clones, 85% to 95% of them singletons. The sequencing sample was made of blood. The receptor set was obtained from a man aged 25 to 40 in good health.

The rearrangement joins TRBV18 to TRBJ2-1, with D possibly being TRBD1 or TRBD2 (5 bases each). The germline V gene encodes CDR1 KGHSH and CDR2 LQKENI. The ends were cut back, 1 base at V and 6 bases at J, with 13 bases in the middle. This CDR3 is 15 amino acids long. The CDR3 DNA sequence: TGTGCCAGCTCACCACAAGGGACCTTTGCCAATGAGCAGTTCTTC. Its protein is CASSPQGTFANEQFF.

The chain joins TRBV7-2 to TRBJ1-2; D remains unclear. Per the germline V gene, CDR1 is SGHTA and CDR2 is FQGNSA. V was pared by 5 bases and J by 4 bases, with 8 bases between. CDR3 length equals 12 residues. CDR3 DNA sequence: TGTGCCAGCAGCCCCCGGAGCTATGGCTACACCTTC. The encoded protein is CASSPRSYGYTF. Based on the CDR3 plus reference TRBV7-2 and TRBJ1-2, the full variable domain is GAGVSQSPSNKVTEKGKDVELRCDPISGHTALYWYRQSLGQGLEFLIYFQGNSAPDKSGLPSDRFSAERTGGSVSTLTIQRTQQEDSAVYLCASSPRSYGYTFGSGTRLTVV.

This clone occurred a few times. V usage is TRBV15 and J usage is TRBJ2-7, with 9 bases identical to TRBD2. Trimming cost V 1 base and J 6 bases; bases outside gene matches: 13. The CDR3 loop spans 17 amino acids. Germline CDR1 is LNHNV and CDR2 is YYDKDF (reference sequence). The CDR3 reads CATSRGVGGRGRVEQYF. CDR3 in DNA: TGTGCCACCAGCAGAGGGGTAGGGGGGCGCGGGAGGGTCGAGCAGTACTTC.

This clone was detected only once. This chain links TRBV28 with TRBJ1-1; TRBD1 matches 7 bases. Germline V gene lookup returns CDR1 MDHEN and CDR2 SYDVKM. This CDR3 is 14 amino acids long. Unmatched junction bases numbered 4, after V lost 2 bases and J lost 4 bases. The chain's CDR3 is CASSLKGATTEAFF. The DNA of the CDR3 is TGTGCCAGCAGTTTAAAGGGGGCTACCACTGAAGCTTTCTTT.

The chain couples TRBV14 to TRBJ1-1; maybe TRBD1 (6 bases). Germline CDR1 and CDR2: SGHDN and FVKESK. V lost 6 bases and J lost 0, with 14 bases in between. The CDR3 has 15 residues. This CDR3 is CASRLLDSLNTEAFF. The CDR3 nucleotides read TGTGCCAGCAGGCTACTGGACAGTCTGAACACTGAAGCTTTCTTT.

The rearrangement links TRBV20-1 to TRBJ2-3; D uncertain. V was cut by 1 base and J by 6 bases, with 5 bases left in between. Germline assignment: CDR1 DFQATT and CDR2 SNEGSKA (reference sequence). This CDR3 is built from 11 residues. This CDR3 reads CSARGVDTQYF. The DNA of the CDR3 is TGCAGTGCTAGAGGGGTGGATACGCAGTATTTT.

The rearrangement uses TRBV6-2 or TRBV6-3 and TRBJ2-1; TRBD2 agrees at 12 bases. There are 15 residues in the CDR3. V shed 5 bases and J 3 bases; nucleotides not matched to a gene: 2. Per the germline V gene, CDR1 is MNHEY and CDR2 is SVGEGT. CDR3 in DNA: TGTGCCAGCAGTCGGACTAGCGGGGTCTACAATGAGCAGTTCTTC. Encoded protein: CASSRTSGVYNEQFF.

The genes are TRBV6-5 and TRBJ1-4; TRBD1 matches 7 bases. Unmatched junction bases numbered 5, after V lost 6 bases and J lost 7 bases. Looked up from germline, CDR1 is MNHEY and CDR2 is SVGAGI. The CDR3 length is 13 residues. CDR3 coding DNA: TGTGCCAGCAGGGGGGACAGTACTGAAAAACTGTTTTTT. The encoded protein is CASRGDSTEKLFF.

The CDR3: CASSRRELAGSSYEQYF. The CDR3 DNA sequence: TGCGCCAGCAGCCGGAGGGAGCTAGCGGGAAGTTCTTACGAGCAGTACTTC. The V call is TRBV5-1, the J call TRBJ2-7, with 9 bases that match TRBD2. Germline values: CDR1 SGHRS, CDR2 YFSETQ. Germline trimming cut 4 bases from V and 4 bases from J; bases unmatched to any gene: 15. The CDR3 loop spans 17 amino acids.

The V gene is TRBV6-5, the J gene TRBJ2-7, with 7 bases that match TRBD2. J lost 0 bases, V lost 6 bases, and 2 bases had no gene match. This CDR3 is built from 13 residues. Germline V gene lookup returns CDR1 MNHEY and CDR2 SVGAGI. Here the CDR3 DNA reads TGTGCCAGCAGGCTAGCGGTCTCCTACGAGCAGTACTTC. Translated: CASRLAVSYEQYF.

This chain connects TRBV6-4 to TRBJ1-2, with TRBD1 matching 8 bases. Germline assignment: CDR1 MRHNA and CDR2 SNTAGT. Unmatched junction bases numbered 6, after V lost 5 bases and J lost 4 bases. There are 14 residues in the CDR3. CDR3 sequence: CASSPTGEIYGYTF. In DNA, the CDR3 is TGTGCCAGCAGTCCGACAGGGGAGATCTATGGCTACACCTTC.

The chain has TRBV2 and TRBJ2-7, with 10 bases aligning to TRBD1. V lost 6 bases, J lost 6 bases, and 8 bases stayed unmatched. The CDR3 has 14 residues. Germline CDR1 reads SNHLY; CDR2 reads FYNNEI. The CDR3 reads CASSRDRGMGEQYF. The CDR3 nucleotides read TGTGCCAGCAGCCGGGACAGGGGAATGGGCGAGCAGTACTTC.

V is TRBV6-5 and J is TRBJ2-7, with 9 bases lining up with TRBD1. The J segment lost 7 bases and the V segment lost 5 bases, leaving 6 bases of the junction unmatched. CDR3 length: 13 residues. Germline assignment: CDR1 MNHEY and CDR2 SVGAGI. The chain's CDR3 is CASSPPGTGEQYF. In nucleotides, the CDR3 is TGTGCCAGCAGTCCCCCCGGGACAGGGGAGCAGTACTTC.

This clone has only a few counts. The V and J genes are TRBV6-2 or TRBV6-3 and TRBJ2-3, with 9 bases fitting TRBD2. Germline CDR1 MNHEY, CDR2 SVGEGT. The V gene end was trimmed by 6 bases and the J gene end by 0 bases; junction bases not matched to a gene: 4. The CDR3 runs 15 residues. The CDR3 region has the DNA TGTGCCAGCAGCCCTGGACTAGCGAGCACAGATACGCAGTATTTT. Translation gives CASSPGLASTDTQYF.

This chain uses TRBV4-1 with TRBJ2-1; D is unclear. V dropped 0 bases and J dropped 0 bases, with 9 bases sitting between them. Per the germline V gene, CDR1 is MGHRA and CDR2 is YSYEKL. CDR3 length: 16 amino acids. The CDR3 here is CASSQDVLSSYNEQFF. The CDR3 nucleotides read TGCGCCAGCAGCCAAGATGTATTGAGCTCCTACAATGAGCAGTTCTTC.